The 9 T cell receptor beta chains in this list originate from one sample, sequenced in a study of cytomegalovirus exposure and HLA in healthy donors. A multiplex PCR was run with 60 Vbeta primers and 13 Jbeta primers. Sequencing was performed with immunoSEQ multiplex PCR; in TCRdb, only in-frame clones are kept and a portion is missing. The repertoire holds under 150,000 clones, with around four fifths as singletons. The specimen was PBMCs. The receptors shown here come from a boy aged 2 to 10 in good health and CMV-seronegative.

The genes are TRBV7-6 and TRBJ1-1, with 7 positions matching TRBD1. The trim removed 5 bases at V and 10 bases at J, leaving 7 bases unmatched. Germline V gene data show CDR1 as SGHVS and CDR2 as FNYEAQ. The CDR3 sequence is 12 residues long. CDR3 amino acids: CASSPASGGAFF. The CDR3 bases are TGTGCCAGCAGCCCGGCCTCAGGGGGAGCTTTCTTT.

The CDR3 protein is CASSVPRQLGRNEQFF. The CDR3 nucleotides read TGTGCCAGCAGCGTACCCCGACAGCTCGGTCGCAATGAGCAGTTCTTC. V usage is TRBV7-2 and J usage is TRBJ2-1; D possibly corresponds to TRBD1 (5 bases). CDR3 size: 16 residues. V gave up 5 bases and J gave up 6 bases, with 20 bases separating them. Per the germline V gene, CDR1 is SGHTA and CDR2 is FQGNSA.

This chain uses TRBV5-6 with TRBJ1-6; 9 bases are shared with TRBD1. The V gene's germline CDR1 is SGHDT and CDR2 YYEEEE. The CDR3 consists of 14 residues. Trimming took 5 bases from V and 9 from J; bases not matched to a gene: 6. CDR3 protein: CASRYDRGGSPLHF. The CDR3 nucleotides are TGTGCCAGCAGATATGACAGGGGGGGTTCACCCCTCCACTTT.

The gene calls are TRBV1 and TRBJ2-7; TRBD1, the table's D call, lacks a check against the DNA. TRBV1 is designated a pseudogene. CDR3 length equals 14 residues. The CDR3 DNA follows: TGCACCAGCAGTCTAACAAGGGGATTCTACGAGCAGTACGTC. Amino acids: CTSSLTRGFYEQYV.

This sequence joins TRBV5-6 and TRBJ1-2, with 8 bases aligning to TRBD1. Trimming cost V 4 bases and J 7 bases; bases outside gene matches: 3. This CDR3 contains 12 residues. Germline V gene sequence: CDR1 SGHDT, CDR2 YYEEEE. The CDR3 sequence: CASSPGTGGYTF. In DNA, the CDR3 is TGTGCCAGCAGCCCCGGGACAGGTGGCTACACCTTC.

The V and J genes are TRBV11-1 and TRBJ2-7, with TRBD2 identical over 14 bases. This CDR3 comprises 18 residues. Losses at the gene ends were 5 bases for V and 6 bases for J; bases not matched to a gene: 15. Germline V gene data show CDR1 as SGHAT and CDR2 as FQDESV (reference sequence). DNA for the CDR3: TGTGCCAGCAGCCCCGAGGGGACTAGCGGGGGCCCACTGGGCGAGCAGTACTTC. Protein sequence: CASSPEGTSGGPLGEQYF.

The count of this clone is one. The rearrangement uses TRBV13 and TRBJ1-1, with 7 bases fitting TRBD1. Trimming removed 5 bases from V and 9 bases from J; junction bases left unmatched: 18. CDR1 is PRHDT and CDR2 is FYEKMQ in the germline V gene (reference sequence). The CDR3 has 16 amino acids. CDR3 loop: CASSVNPRNRGPQAFF. The CDR3 DNA is TGTGCCAGCAGCGTAAACCCCCGTAACAGGGGCCCTCAAGCTTTCTTT.

This clone was seen only a few times. The chain combines TRBV10-1 with TRBJ2-1; D is possibly TRBD2 (5 bases). In germline, CDR1 is WNHNN, CDR2 SYGVQD (reference sequence). The CDR3 has 11 residues. With 4 bases removed from V and 7 bases from J, the gap between germline ends came to 5 bases. The CDR3 reads CASSAGNEQFF. CDR3 DNA: TGCGCCAGCAGTGCGGGGAATGAGCAGTTCTTC.

As for this clone: One end of the junction does not line up with germline, which may come from a read error. The J gene is TRBJ2-3, the V gene TRBV7-7, with D unclear. Germline CDR1 is SSHAT and CDR2 is FNYEAQ (reference sequence). The CDR3 consists of 13 residues. The CDR3 sequence: CASSLGTEDTQYF. The CDR3 DNA is TGTGCTAGCAGCTTAGGAACAGAAGATACGCAGTATTTT.